This record covers a single T cell receptor (beta chain). The target antigen is unknown. The data were obtained in a study of T cell responses to AZD1222 COVID-19 vaccine. Assay used: immunoSEQ multiplex PCR; TCRdb lists only in-frame clones, some missing. The data show about 120,000 clones, with 93% seen just once and less than 6% held by the top ten. The V end was cut by 4 bases, the J end by 6 bases, with 19 bases between. This CDR3 comprises 15 residues. CDR1 SGHNT and CDR2 YYREEE come from the germline V gene (reference sequence). Points from the study as a whole: Seropositive AZD1222 recipients at baseline numbered only 6 or 7. In a largely white British group with more females than males, clonal diversity was possibly underestimated. Mapped onto spike, vaccine-associated CD4 TCRs spanned it and were dominant at 160-218 and 743-854.

The rearrangement uses TRBV5-4 and TRBJ1-1, with D possibly being TRBD1 (5 bases). The TCR originated in an adult who received the AZD1222 COVID-19 vaccine. The material sequenced was peripheral blood, taken 28 days after the second AZD1222 dose. In DNA, the CDR3 is TGTGCCAGCAGCAGATGGGGCCCGGGAGAGGCTGAAGCTTTCTTT. Translating gives CASSRWGPGEAEAFF. The whole variable domain, remainder taken from reference TRBV5-4 and TRBJ1-1, is ETGVTQSPTHLIKTRGQQVTLRCSSQSGHNTVSWYQQALGQGPQFIFQYYREEENGRGNFPPRFSGLQFPNYSSELNVNALELDDSALYLCASSRWGPGEAEAFFGQGTRLTVV.